A single sample is the source of the 17 T cell receptor beta chains below, sequenced in a study of cytomegalovirus exposure and HLA in healthy donors. Measured with immunoSEQ multiplex PCR; TCRdb has only the in-frame clones, and not every one. The sample comprises about 98,000 clones, around 88% of which are singletons, and roughly 3.8% rests with the top ten. The source material was PBMCs. These receptors were taken from a woman aged 25-40 years in good health and CMV-seronegative.

This clone has just one count. The V call is TRBV9, the J call TRBJ1-2, with 9 positions matching TRBD1. Trimming at V came to 5 bases and at J to 4 bases, leaving 0 bases not matched to a gene. CDR3 length equals 12 residues. Per germline, CDR1 SGDLS and CDR2 YYNGEE. The CDR3 nucleotides are TGTGCCAGCAGACAGGGGGCCTATGGCTACACCTTC. Amino acid sequence: CASRQGAYGYTF.

The V gene is TRBV16, the J gene TRBJ2-1; 10 nucleotides match TRBD1. This CDR3 has 14 residues. J gave up 5 bases and V 4 bases, and 2 bases lay outside the gene matches. The germline V gene encodes CDR1 KGHSY and CDR2 FQNENV. The CDR3 loop is CASSRDRGNNEQFF. The CDR3 DNA reads TGTGCCAGCAGCCGGGACAGGGGAAACAATGAGCAGTTCTTC.

The rearrangement joins TRBV5-1 to TRBJ2-2; 7 positions match TRBD1. The CDR3 extends over 15 amino acids. J gave up 3 bases and V 5 bases, and 7 bases lay outside the gene matches. CDR1 is SGHRS, CDR2 YFSETQ, per germline. DNA for the CDR3: TGCGCCAGCAGAGAAAGAGGGGGCTACACCGGGGAGCTGTTTTTT. Its translation is CASRERGGYTGELFF.

The V and J genes are TRBV9 and TRBJ2-7; 7 nucleotides line up with TRBD1. CDR3 size: 15 residues. J gave up 2 bases and V 4 bases, and 9 bases lay outside the gene matches. In germline, CDR1 is SGDLS, CDR2 YYNGEE. The CDR3 protein is CASSPATGFTYEQYF. The DNA of the CDR3 is TGTGCCAGCAGCCCTGCGACAGGGTTTACCTACGAGCAGTACTTC.

The chain joins TRBV9 to TRBJ1-4, with 9 bases identical to TRBD1. The CDR3 has 16 amino acids. With 0 bases clipped from V and 10 bases from J, the junction kept 10 bases outside the gene matches. Germline CDR1 SGDLS, CDR2 YYNGEE. The CDR3: CASSVGGGTGILKLFF. The CDR3 nucleotides read TGTGCCAGCAGCGTAGGAGGAGGGACAGGGATCCTAAAACTGTTTTTT.

In DNA form, the CDR3 reads TGCGCCAGCAGCCAGGACCCGGGACAGGGATTAGGAGCTTTCTTT. This encodes CASSQDPGQGLGAFF. The chain has TRBV4-3 and TRBJ1-1; TRBD1 agrees at 9 bases. V was clipped by 3 bases and J by 10 bases; unmatched bases: 12. The CDR3 is 15 residues long. In germline, CDR1 is LGHNA, CDR2 YSLEER.

The chain combines TRBV27 with TRBJ1-5; D remains unclear. The germline V gene encodes CDR1 MNHEY and CDR2 SMNVEV (reference sequence). V shed 0 bases and J shed 3 bases, with 9 bases lying between them. The CDR3 consists of 15 residues. In DNA form, the CDR3 reads TGTGCCAGCAGTTTATCGGGAGGGCTCAATCAGCCCCAGCATTTT. Translated, it gives CASSLSGGLNQPQHF.

This sequence joins TRBV7-2 and TRBJ2-3; TRBD2 matches 12 bases. Germline V gene lookup returns CDR1 SGHTA and CDR2 FQGNSA. V lost 5 bases, J lost 4 bases, and 13 bases stayed unmatched. CDR3 length equals 18 residues. The DNA for the CDR3 is TGTGCCAGCAGCCTACGCCCGCCTAGCGGGAGGGTTGCAGATACGCAGTATTTT. Its protein product is CASSLRPPSGRVADTQYF.

The rearrangement links TRBV19 to TRBJ2-2; 9 bases are shared with TRBD1. This CDR3 contains 15 residues. Trimming took 10 bases from V and 2 from J; bases not matched to a gene: 8. CDR1 LNHDA and CDR2 SQIVND come from the germline V gene (reference sequence). CDR3 sequence reads: CATQRGQGNTGELFF. The CDR3 nucleotides read TGTGCCACCCAAAGGGGACAGGGCAACACCGGGGAGCTGTTTTTT.

The chain has TRBV6-1 and TRBJ2-7; 11 bases align to TRBD1. The V and J ends lost 6 bases and 6 bases, in that order; junction bases with no gene match: 10. CDR3 length: 15 residues. Per the germline V gene, CDR1 is MNHNS and CDR2 is SASEGT. The CDR3 here is CASSPFSGTGGEQYF. In DNA, the CDR3 is TGTGCCAGCAGCCCCTTCTCGGGGACAGGGGGCGAGCAGTACTTC.

This sequence joins TRBV7-2 and TRBJ1-2; D is uncertain. V was clipped by 5 bases and J by 7 bases, with 17 bases between them. From germline, CDR1 is SGHTA and CDR2 FQGNSA. This CDR3 spans 14 amino acids. The CDR3 sequence: CASSQVVREGGYTF. The CDR3 DNA reads as TGTGCCAGCAGCCAGGTGGTGAGGGAGGGTGGCTACACCTTC.

The chain is built from TRBV19 and TRBJ2-2; D call uncertain. V lost 7 bases and J 9 bases, leaving 18 bases between the germline ends. CDR1 and CDR2 from the germline V gene are LNHDA and SQIVND (reference sequence). This CDR3 is built from 14 residues. Here the CDR3 DNA reads TGTGCCAGTACCAATATTGGGCGAGTCCGGGAGCTGTTTTTT. Its translation: CASTNIGRVRELFF.

The rearrangement links TRBV29-1 to TRBJ1-2; TRBD1 aligns across 10 bases. The germline V gene has CDR1 SQVTM and CDR2 ANQGSEA. V shed 7 bases and J 2 bases; nucleotides not matched to a gene: 4. The CDR3 covers 13 residues. CDR3 sequence (DNA): TGCAGCGCCGGGACAGGGGCCAACTATGGCTACACCTTC. Its translation is CSAGTGANYGYTF.

This chain uses TRBV19 with TRBJ1-5; 9 nucleotides agree with TRBD1. CDR3 length: 16 residues. With V trimmed by 5 bases and J by 0 bases, 5 bases remained unmatched. Germline CDR1 reads LNHDA; CDR2 reads SQIVND (reference sequence). The CDR3 region has the DNA TGTGCCAGTAGTCTAGGGACAGGGTTTAGCAATCAGCCCCAGCATTTT. Translated, it gives CASSLGTGFSNQPQHF. Together with reference TRBV19 and TRBJ1-5, the CDR3 gives the full variable domain: DGGITQSPKYLFRKEGQNVTLSCEQNLNHDAMYWYRQDPGQGLRLIYYSQIVNDFQKGDIAEGYSVSREKKESFPLTVTSAQKNPTAFYLCASSLGTGFSNQPQHFGDGTRLSIL.

V is TRBV2 and J is TRBJ1-2; D remains ambiguous. This CDR3 has 13 amino acids. V dropped 7 bases and J dropped 1 base, with 10 bases sitting between them. Germline CDR1 and CDR2: SNHLY and FYNNEI. CDR3 DNA sequence: TGTGCCAGCACCCCAGGAAATAACTATGGCTACACCTTC. Amino acid sequence: CASTPGNNYGYTF.

The rearrangement links TRBV18 to TRBJ2-5, with 9 bases lining up with TRBD2. The CDR3 contains 16 residues. The junction had 7 bases not matched to a gene; V was cut back by 3 bases and J by 2 bases. Germline CDR1 and CDR2: KGHSH and LQKENI. The CDR3 DNA is TGTGCCAGCTCACCGCCTAATAGCGGGGGTCAAGAGACCCAGTACTTC. Amino acids: CASSPPNSGGQETQYF.

J is TRBJ1-2 and V is TRBV9, with D possibly being TRBD1 (5 bases). CDR1 and CDR2 (germline): SGDLS, YYNGEE. This CDR3 comprises 15 residues. V lost 1 base, J lost 0 bases, and 10 bases lay in between. CDR3 protein: CASSVFGGSNYGYTF. CDR3 bases: TGTGCCAGCAGCGTATTCGGGGGTTCTAACTATGGCTACACCTTC. Together with reference TRBV9 and TRBJ1-2, the CDR3 gives the full variable domain: DSGVTQTPKHLITATGQRVTLRCSPRSGDLSVYWYQQSLDQGLQFLIQYYNGEERAKGNILERFSAQQFPDLHSELNLSSLELGDSALYFCASSVFGGSNYGYTFGSGTRLTVV.